The 22 T cell receptor beta chains in this list originate from one sample, sequenced in a study of long-term antiretroviral therapy in people with HIV. At survey level, the immunoSEQ assay was run in its v3.0 version. Sequencing was performed with immunoSEQ multiplex PCR; in TCRdb, only in-frame clones are kept and a portion is missing. This table has some 35,000 clones, over 85% appearing once. The sequencing here drew on unsorted PBMCs, taken just over 5 years after starting antiretroviral therapy. Receptors were obtained from a woman aged 45-59 years with HIV.

V and J are TRBV4-1 and TRBJ1-2, with D possibly being TRBD1 (6 bases). The V end lost 2 bases, the J end lost 2 bases, and 12 bases lay between the germline ends. Per the germline V gene, CDR1 is MGHRA and CDR2 is YSYEKL. The CDR3 contains 15 residues. The CDR3 DNA sequence: TGCGCCAGCAGCCAATTTGTAGGACAGAACTATGGCTACACCTTC. Translated, it gives CASSQFVGQNYGYTF.

This clone was detected once. V is TRBV5-1 and J is TRBJ2-7, with 8 positions matching TRBD1. The CDR3 has 13 amino acids. J was trimmed by 0 bases and V by 9 bases; bases with no gene match: 5. CDR1 is SGHRS, CDR2 YFSETQ, per germline. As DNA, the CDR3 is TGCGCCACCGGACAGGGCCCCTCCTACGAGCAGTACTTC. This codes for CATGQGPSYEQYF.

The rearrangement links TRBV6-6 to TRBJ1-4, with D perhaps TRBD1 (5 bases). Germline V gene sequence: CDR1 MNHNY, CDR2 SVGAGI (reference sequence). V was cut by 1 base and J by 8 bases, with 14 bases left in between. CDR3 length equals 15 residues. In nucleotides, the CDR3 is TGTGCCAGCAGTTACTACGTGGCCCGGGGGGAAAAACTGTTTTTT. It yields the protein CASSYYVARGEKLFF.

The J gene is TRBJ1-2, the V gene TRBV6-5, with TRBD1 identical over 9 bases. The V gene end was trimmed by 6 bases and the J gene end by 8 bases; junction bases not matched to a gene: 7. Looked up from germline, CDR1 is MNHEY and CDR2 is SVGAGI. This CDR3 is built from 13 residues. The CDR3 DNA reads TGTGCCAGCAGCTCAGGACAGGGGTGGGGCTACACCTTC. Its translation is CASSSGQGWGYTF.

The chain is built from TRBV19 and TRBJ1-1; D remains ambiguous. V was shortened by 1 base and J by 4 bases, with 16 bases between the two germline ends. In germline, CDR1 is LNHDA, CDR2 SQIVND (reference sequence). The length of the CDR3 is 16 residues. The CDR3 sequence is CASSIVPPLSSTEAFF. The DNA for the CDR3 is TGTGCCAGTAGTATAGTACCACCCCTAAGTAGCACTGAAGCTTTCTTT.

This clone has a single count. This sequence joins TRBV4-3 and TRBJ2-1; 7 nucleotides line up with TRBD1. V lost 4 bases and J lost 2; bases outside the gene matches: 5. The CDR3 is 15 amino acids. Germline V gives CDR1 LGHNA, CDR2 YSLEER. The CDR3 is CASSRQQGTYNEQFF. The CDR3 DNA is TGCGCCAGCAGCCGCCAACAGGGGACCTACAATGAGCAGTTCTTC.

The chain uses TRBV18 and TRBJ2-3; no clear D. Germline-derived CDR1 and CDR2 are KGHSH and LQKENI. The CDR3 is made up of 13 amino acids. V dropped 0 bases and J dropped 0 bases, with 1 base sitting between them. CDR3: CASSPPSTDTQYF. The CDR3 bases are TGTGCCAGCTCACCACCGAGCACAGATACGCAGTATTTT.

The rearrangement links TRBV5-4 to TRBJ1-2; 11 bases agree with TRBD1. This CDR3 has 15 amino acids. The V segment lost 5 bases and the J segment 6 bases; nucleotides outside the gene matches: 9. From germline, CDR1 is SGHNT and CDR2 YYREEE (reference sequence). CDR3 DNA: TGTGCCAGCAGGGATGGGACAGGGGGATTGGATGGCTACACCTTC. This translates into CASRDGTGGLDGYTF. The full variable domain, completed using reference TRBV5-4 and TRBJ1-2, is ETGVTQSPTHLIKTRGQQVTLRCSSQSGHNTVSWYQQALGQGPQFIFQYYREEENGRGNFPPRFSGLQFPNYSSELNVNALELDDSALYLCASRDGTGGLDGYTFGSGTRLTVV.

The genes are TRBV5-1 and TRBJ2-4, with D hard to call. From germline, CDR1 is SGHRS and CDR2 YFSETQ. The CDR3 covers 15 residues. V was pared by 0 bases and J by 6 bases, with 13 bases between. CDR3 coding DNA: TGCGCCAGCAGCTTGGCCACGACCAGTGGAAACATTCAGTACTTC. Amino acids: CASSLATTSGNIQYF.

This chain connects TRBV30 to TRBJ2-7; 10 bases line up with TRBD2. J was trimmed by 2 bases and V by 8 bases; bases with no gene match: 3. Germline V CDR1 and CDR2: GTSNPN, SVGIG (reference sequence). The CDR3 is 12 residues long. The CDR3 nucleotides are TGTGCCAGCGGGGGGGGCCCCTACGAGCAGTACTTC. Residues: CASGGGPYEQYF.

The rearrangement links TRBV15 to TRBJ1-5, with 7 bases that match TRBD1. Germline V gene sequence: CDR1 LNHNV, CDR2 YYDKDF (reference sequence). This CDR3 has 17 residues. The V segment lost 0 bases and the J segment 1 base; nucleotides outside the gene matches: 6. The CDR3 bases are TGTGCCACCAGCAGAGATCTGACAGGGAAAAGCAATCAGCCCCAGCATTTT. Its protein product is CATSRDLTGKSNQPQHF.

The chain combines TRBV9 with TRBJ1-3, with TRBD1 matching over 12 bases. This CDR3 is built from 16 residues. V shed 4 bases and J 0 bases; nucleotides not matched to a gene: 2. Germline assignment: CDR1 SGDLS and CDR2 YYNGEE. The CDR3 spells CASSSGQGASGNTIYF. DNA of the CDR3: TGTGCCAGCAGCTCGGGACAGGGGGCCTCTGGAAACACCATATATTTT.

The chain joins TRBV2 to TRBJ1-2; TRBD1 matches at 7 bases. V lost 6 bases to trimming and J lost 8 bases; unmatched junction nucleotides: 9. The germline CDR1 and CDR2 sequences are SNHLY and FYNNEI. The length of the CDR3 is 13 residues. The chain's CDR3 is CASRPDRTVGYTF. CDR3 DNA: TGTGCCAGCAGACCGGACAGGACTGTAGGCTACACCTTC.

The chain uses TRBV7-9 and TRBJ1-4; 10 nucleotides align to TRBD1. With V trimmed by 2 bases and J by 6 bases, 9 bases remained unmatched. The CDR3 consists of 17 residues. CDR1 SEHNR and CDR2 FQNEAQ come from the germline V gene (reference sequence). The CDR3 reads CASSLYWGQGNDEKLFF. The DNA for the CDR3 is TGTGCCAGCAGCTTATATTGGGGACAGGGGAATGATGAAAAACTGTTTTTT.

J is TRBJ2-3 and V is TRBV7-3; D is perhaps TRBD1 or TRBD2 (6 bases each). Germline V gene lookup returns CDR1 SGHTA and CDR2 FQGTGA. V lost 3 bases and J 0 bases, leaving 10 bases between the germline ends. The CDR3 is made up of 15 amino acids. The CDR3 sequence is CASSFTGGSTDTQYF. CDR3 sequence (DNA): TGTGCCAGCAGCTTCACCGGGGGCAGCACAGATACGCAGTATTTT.

This rearrangement joins TRBV5-4 to TRBJ1-5, with TRBD1 matching 10 bases. The CDR3 spans 17 residues. V lost 3 bases to trimming and J lost 3 bases; unmatched junction nucleotides: 9. Germline CDR1 reads SGHNT; CDR2 reads YYREEE (reference sequence). CDR3 DNA: TGTGCCAGCAGCTACTCCGGGACAGGGGACTACAATCAGCCCCAGCATTTT. Protein sequence: CASSYSGTGDYNQPQHF. Full variable domain (remainder filled in from reference TRBV5-4 and TRBJ1-5): ETGVTQSPTHLIKTRGQQVTLRCSSQSGHNTVSWYQQALGQGPQFIFQYYREEENGRGNFPPRFSGLQFPNYSSELNVNALELDDSALYLCASSYSGTGDYNQPQHFGDGTRLSIL.

The chain recombines TRBV7-8 with TRBJ1-1, with D possibly TRBD1 on 5 matching bases. V lost 5 bases and J 4 bases, leaving 14 bases between the germline ends. The germline CDR1 and CDR2 sequences are SGHVS and FQNEAQ. This CDR3 spans 14 amino acids. The CDR3 loop reads CASSNQGGVTEAFF. The DNA for the CDR3 is TGTGCCAGCAGCAACCAGGGCGGGGTCACTGAAGCTTTCTTT.

The rearrangement joins TRBV29-1 to TRBJ1-1, with 8 bases that match TRBD1. The germline gives CDR1 SQVTM, CDR2 ANQGSEA. J gave up 6 bases and V 6 bases, and 9 bases lay outside the gene matches. The CDR3 extends over 13 amino acids. CDR3 coding DNA: TGCAGCGTCGTTCGGACAGGGATCGCTGAAGCTTTCTTT. This translates into CSVVRTGIAEAFF.

V is TRBV10-3 and J is TRBJ2-6; perhaps TRBD1 as D (5 bases). The CDR3 extends over 16 amino acids. The V end lost 0 bases, the J end lost 4 bases, and 10 bases lay between the germline ends. CDR1 is ENHRY, CDR2 SYGVKD, per germline. CDR3 bases: TGTGCCATCAGTGAGTCGGGGCTCTCCGGGGCCAACGTCCTGACTTTC. It specifies CAISESGLSGANVLTF.

The chain employs TRBV7-9 and TRBJ1-5; D remains ambiguous. The CDR3 is made up of 12 amino acids. Germline V lookup: CDR1 SEHNR, CDR2 FQNEAQ (reference sequence). The germline V and J ends were trimmed by 3 bases and 5 bases, with 5 bases remaining between them. The CDR3 DNA reads as TGTGCCAGCAGCTTCGACCATCAGCCCCAGCATTTT. Translated, it gives CASSFDHQPQHF.

The chain has TRBV4-2 and TRBJ2-7; TRBD2 matches at 9 bases. CDR1 is LGHNA and CDR2 is YNFKEQ in the germline V gene. J gave up 7 bases and V 1 base, and 11 bases lay outside the gene matches. This CDR3 spans 16 amino acids. CDR3 region: CASSQGAGGLRGEQYF. Written as DNA, the CDR3 is TGTGCCAGCAGCCAAGGGGCGGGGGGGCTCAGGGGAGAGCAGTACTTC.

CDR3 bases: TGTGCCAGTAGGAGACAGGGGTCTTACGAGCAGTACTTC. Translated: CASRRQGSYEQYF. The chain uses TRBV19 and TRBJ2-7; TRBD1 aligns across 8 bases. V gave up 6 bases and J gave up 4 bases; unmatched junction bases: 5. Per the germline V gene, CDR1 is LNHDA and CDR2 is SQIVND (reference sequence). This CDR3 is 13 amino acids long.